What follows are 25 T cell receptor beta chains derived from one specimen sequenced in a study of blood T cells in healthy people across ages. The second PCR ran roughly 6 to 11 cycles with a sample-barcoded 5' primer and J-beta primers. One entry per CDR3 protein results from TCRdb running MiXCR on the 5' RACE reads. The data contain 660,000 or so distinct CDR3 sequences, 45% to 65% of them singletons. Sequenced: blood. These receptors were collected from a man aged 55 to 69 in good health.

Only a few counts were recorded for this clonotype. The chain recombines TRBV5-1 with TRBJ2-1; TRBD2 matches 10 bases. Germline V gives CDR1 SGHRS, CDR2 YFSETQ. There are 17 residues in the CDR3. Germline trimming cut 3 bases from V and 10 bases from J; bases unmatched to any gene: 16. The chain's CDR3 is CASSSLSLAGEFGEQFF. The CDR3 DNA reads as TGCGCCAGCAGCTCCCTCTCGCTAGCGGGGGAATTCGGGGAGCAGTTCTTC.

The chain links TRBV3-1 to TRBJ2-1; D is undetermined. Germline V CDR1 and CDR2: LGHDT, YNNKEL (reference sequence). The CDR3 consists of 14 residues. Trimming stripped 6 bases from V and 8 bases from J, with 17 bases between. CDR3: CASSARAQPHEQFF. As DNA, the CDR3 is TGTGCCAGCAGTGCCCGGGCCCAGCCCCATGAGCAGTTCTTC.

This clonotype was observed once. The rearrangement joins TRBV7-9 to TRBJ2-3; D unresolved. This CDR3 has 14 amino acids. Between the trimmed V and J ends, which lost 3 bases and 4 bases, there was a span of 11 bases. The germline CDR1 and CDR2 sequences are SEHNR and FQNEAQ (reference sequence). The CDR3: CASSFYSVADTQYF. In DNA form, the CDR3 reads TGTGCCAGCAGCTTCTACAGCGTCGCAGATACGCAGTATTTT.

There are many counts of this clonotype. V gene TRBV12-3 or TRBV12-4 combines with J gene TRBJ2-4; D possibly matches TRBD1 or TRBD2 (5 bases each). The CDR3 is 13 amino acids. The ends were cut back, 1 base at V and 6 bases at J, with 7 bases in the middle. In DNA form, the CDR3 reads TGTGCCAGCAGTTTAGGGGACGGAAACATTCAGTACTTC. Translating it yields CASSLGDGNIQYF.

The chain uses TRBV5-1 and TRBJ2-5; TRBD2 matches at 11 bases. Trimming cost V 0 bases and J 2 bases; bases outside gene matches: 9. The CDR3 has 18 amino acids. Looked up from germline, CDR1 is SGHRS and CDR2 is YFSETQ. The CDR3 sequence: CASSLGASGLAAQETQYF. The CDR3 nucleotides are TGCGCCAGCAGCTTGGGGGCGTCGGGACTAGCGGCGCAAGAGACCCAGTACTTC.

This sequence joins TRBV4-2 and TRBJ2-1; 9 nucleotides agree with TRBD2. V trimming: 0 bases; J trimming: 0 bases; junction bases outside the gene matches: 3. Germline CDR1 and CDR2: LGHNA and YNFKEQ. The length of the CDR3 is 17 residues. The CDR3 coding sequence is TGTGCCAGCAGCCAAGACGAACTAGCGGGCTCCTACAATGAGCAGTTCTTC. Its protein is CASSQDELAGSYNEQFF.

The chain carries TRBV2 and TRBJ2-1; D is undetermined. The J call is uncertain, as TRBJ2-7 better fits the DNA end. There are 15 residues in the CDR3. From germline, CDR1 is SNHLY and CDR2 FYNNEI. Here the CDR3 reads CASSEALLLGYEQYF. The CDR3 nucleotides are TGTGCCAGCAGTGAAGCGCTCTTATTGGGATACGAGCAGTACTTC.

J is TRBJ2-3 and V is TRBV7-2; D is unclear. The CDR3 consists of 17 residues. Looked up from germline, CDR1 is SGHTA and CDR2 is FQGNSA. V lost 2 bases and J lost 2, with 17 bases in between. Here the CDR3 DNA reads TGTGCCAGCAGCTTAAATTCAGTCCCCCCAAACACAGATACGCAGTATTTT. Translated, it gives CASSLNSVPPNTDTQYF.

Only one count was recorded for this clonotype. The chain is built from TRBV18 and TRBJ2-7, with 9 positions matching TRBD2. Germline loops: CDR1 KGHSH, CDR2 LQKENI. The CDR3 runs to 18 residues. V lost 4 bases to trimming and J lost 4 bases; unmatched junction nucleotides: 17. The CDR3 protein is CASSLIGFSGGGGYEQYF. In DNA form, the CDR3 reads TGTGCCAGCTCACTCATCGGATTTAGCGGGGGTGGAGGGTACGAGCAGTACTTC.

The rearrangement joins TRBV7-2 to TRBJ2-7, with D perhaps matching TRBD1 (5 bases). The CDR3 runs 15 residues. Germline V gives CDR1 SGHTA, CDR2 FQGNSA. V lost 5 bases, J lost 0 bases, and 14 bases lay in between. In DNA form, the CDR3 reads TGTGCCAGCAGCCCCCATAGGGGCGGCTCCTACGAGCAGTACTTC. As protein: CASSPHRGGSYEQYF. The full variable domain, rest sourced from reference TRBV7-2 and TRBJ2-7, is GAGVSQSPSNKVTEKGKDVELRCDPISGHTALYWYRQSLGQGLEFLIYFQGNSAPDKSGLPSDRFSAERTGGSVSTLTIQRTQQEDSAVYLCASSPHRGGSYEQYFGPGTRLTVT.

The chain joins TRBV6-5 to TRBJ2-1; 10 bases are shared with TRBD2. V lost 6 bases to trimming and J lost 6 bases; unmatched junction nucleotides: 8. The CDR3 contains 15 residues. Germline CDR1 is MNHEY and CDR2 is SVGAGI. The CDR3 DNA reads TGTGCCAGCAGGAAGAGCGGGGGGGCTTTCAATGAGCAGTTCTTC. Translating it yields CASRKSGGAFNEQFF.

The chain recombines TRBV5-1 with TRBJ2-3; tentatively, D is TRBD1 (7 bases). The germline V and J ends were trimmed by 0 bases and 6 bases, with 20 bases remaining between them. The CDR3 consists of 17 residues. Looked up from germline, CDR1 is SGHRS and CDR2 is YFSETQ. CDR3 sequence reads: CASSLDPQGGTGDTQYF. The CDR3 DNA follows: TGCGCCAGCAGCTTGGACCCCCAGGGGGGAACGGGGGATACGCAGTATTTT.

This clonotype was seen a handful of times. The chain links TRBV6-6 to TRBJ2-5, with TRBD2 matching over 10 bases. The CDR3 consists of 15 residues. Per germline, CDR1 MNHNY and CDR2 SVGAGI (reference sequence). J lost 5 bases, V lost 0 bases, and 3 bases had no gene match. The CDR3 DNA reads TGTGCCAGCAGTTACTCAGCGGGGGGGCCTGAGACCCAGTACTTC. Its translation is CASSYSAGGPETQYF.

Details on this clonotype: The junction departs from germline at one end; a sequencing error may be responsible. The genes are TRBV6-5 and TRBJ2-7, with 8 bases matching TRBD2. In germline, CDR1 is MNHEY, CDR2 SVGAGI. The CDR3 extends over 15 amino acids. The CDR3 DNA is TGTACCAGCAGCCGGGGGGCGGGGGGACTCTACGAGCAGTACTTC. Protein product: CTSSRGAGGLYEQYF.

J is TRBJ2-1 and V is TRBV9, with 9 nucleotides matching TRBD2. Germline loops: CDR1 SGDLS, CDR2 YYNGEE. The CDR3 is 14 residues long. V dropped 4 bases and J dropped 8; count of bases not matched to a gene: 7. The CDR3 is CASSTGGGAYEQFF. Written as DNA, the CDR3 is TGTGCCAGCAGCACTGGCGGGGGGGCCTATGAGCAGTTCTTC.

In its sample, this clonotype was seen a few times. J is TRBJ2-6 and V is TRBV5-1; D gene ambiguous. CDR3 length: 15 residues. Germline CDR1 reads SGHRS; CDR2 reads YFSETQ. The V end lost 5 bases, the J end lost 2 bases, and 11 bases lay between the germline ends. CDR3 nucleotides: TGCGCCAGCAGTTCCATCGGCCCTGGGGCCAACGTCCTGACTTTC. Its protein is CASSSIGPGANVLTF.

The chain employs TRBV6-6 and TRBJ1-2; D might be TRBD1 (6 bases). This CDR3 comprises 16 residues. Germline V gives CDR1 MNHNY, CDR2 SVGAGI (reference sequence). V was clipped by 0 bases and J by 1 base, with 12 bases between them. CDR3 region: CASSYSRAGDNYGYTF. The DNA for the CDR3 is TGTGCCAGCAGTTACTCCCGGGCAGGGGATAACTATGGCTACACCTTC.

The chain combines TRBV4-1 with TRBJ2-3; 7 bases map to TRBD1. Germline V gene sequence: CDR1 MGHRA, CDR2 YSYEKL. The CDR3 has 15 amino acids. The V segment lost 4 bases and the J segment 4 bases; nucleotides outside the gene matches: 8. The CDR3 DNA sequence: TGCGCCAGCAGCCTAACTACCGGACAGGCAGATACGCAGTATTTT. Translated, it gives CASSLTTGQADTQYF.

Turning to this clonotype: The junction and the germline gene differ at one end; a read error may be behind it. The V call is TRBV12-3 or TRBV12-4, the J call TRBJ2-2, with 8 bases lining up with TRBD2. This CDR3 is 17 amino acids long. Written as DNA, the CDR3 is TGTGCCAGCAGTTTAGTCGGGGGGGCGTGGGACACTGGGGAGCTGTTTTTT. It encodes CASSLVGGAWDTGELFF.

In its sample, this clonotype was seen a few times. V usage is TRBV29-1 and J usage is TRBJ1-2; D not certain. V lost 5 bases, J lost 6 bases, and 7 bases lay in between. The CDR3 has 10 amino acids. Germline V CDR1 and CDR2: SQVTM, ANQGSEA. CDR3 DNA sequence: TGCAGCGTTTATGTAGATGGCTACACCTTC. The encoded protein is CSVYVDGYTF.

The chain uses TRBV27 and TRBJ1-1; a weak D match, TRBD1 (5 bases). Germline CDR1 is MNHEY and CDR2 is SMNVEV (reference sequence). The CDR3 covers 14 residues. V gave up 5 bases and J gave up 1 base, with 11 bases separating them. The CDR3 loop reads CASSKGDRNTEAFF. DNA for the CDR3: TGTGCCAGCAGTAAGGGTGACAGGAACACTGAAGCTTTCTTT.

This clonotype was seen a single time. This CDR3 reads CASSYDRGKEGQYF. The CDR3 nucleotides read TGTGCCAGCAGCTATGACAGGGGCAAGGAGGGGCAGTACTTC. V and J are TRBV3-1 and TRBJ2-5, with 8 bases fitting TRBD1. Germline CDR1 is LGHDT and CDR2 is YNNKEL (reference sequence). V lost 5 bases to trimming and J lost 11 bases; unmatched junction nucleotides: 13. The CDR3 is 14 residues long.

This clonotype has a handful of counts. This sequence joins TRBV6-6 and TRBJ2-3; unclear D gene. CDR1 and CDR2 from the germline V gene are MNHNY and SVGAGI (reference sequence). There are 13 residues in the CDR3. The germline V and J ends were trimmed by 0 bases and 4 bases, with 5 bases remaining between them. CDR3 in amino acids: CASSYSHADTQYF. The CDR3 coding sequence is TGTGCCAGCAGTTACTCCCATGCAGATACGCAGTATTTT.

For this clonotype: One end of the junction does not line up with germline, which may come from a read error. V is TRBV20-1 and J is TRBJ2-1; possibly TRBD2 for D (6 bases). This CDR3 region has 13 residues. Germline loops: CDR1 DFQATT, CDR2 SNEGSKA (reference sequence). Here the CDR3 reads CSADRGNNKEQFF. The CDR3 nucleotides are TGCAGTGCAGACCGGGGGAATAACAAGGAGCAGTTCTTC.

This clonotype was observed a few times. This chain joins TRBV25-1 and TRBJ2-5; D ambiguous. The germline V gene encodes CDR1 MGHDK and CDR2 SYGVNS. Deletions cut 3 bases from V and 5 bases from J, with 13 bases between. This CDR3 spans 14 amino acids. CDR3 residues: CASSDNGSHETQYF. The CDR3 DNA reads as TGTGCCAGCAGTGATAACGGGTCCCACGAGACCCAGTACTTC.